The rows below give T cell receptor beta chains drawn from one sample of a study of blood T cell repertoires in COVID-19. Profiled with immunoSEQ multiplex PCR; TCRdb holds only in-frame clones, not every one. The profile shows 65,000 to 95,000 clones, around nine tenths of them singletons. The sample consisted of peripheral blood. The receptors originated from a man in his 70s with active or convalescent COVID-19. CDR3s include the opening cysteine and the closing phenylalanine or tryptophan. D genes are given only for firm matches. The size field is filled for only some rows; it gives once, few, many or a size class.

cdr3_nt	cdr3_aa	clone_size	j_call	v_call	d_call	cdr3_length
TGTGCCAGCACCTTGAGAGGGGGCTACACTGAAGCTTTCTTT	CASTLRGGYTEAFF	-	TRBJ1-1	TRBV28	TRBD1	14
TGCGCCAGCAGCCCGGGACTAGCGATCGAGACCCAGTACTTC	CASSPGLAIETQYF	-	TRBJ2-5	TRBV5-1	TRBD2	14
TGTGCCAGCAGCTTAGGGGGGCCCGATACAGGGTATGTAGATGAGCAGTTCTTC	CASSLGGPDTGYVDEQFF	-	TRBJ2-1	TRBV7-9	-	18
TGCGCCAGCAGCTTGGGGACTAGCGGAGATTACAATGAGCAGTTCTTC	CASSLGTSGDYNEQFF	-	TRBJ2-1	TRBV5-1	TRBD2	16
TGTGCCAGCAGCTTGTCCCTAATTAAAGGGGGCACAGGAAATCAGCCCCAGCATTTT	CASSLSLIKGGTGNQPQHF	-	TRBJ1-5	TRBV5-6	TRBD1	19
TGTGCCAGCTCGCGGCCTGGAAACACCATATATTTT	CASSRPGNTIYF	few	TRBJ1-3	TRBV27	-	12
TGTGCCAGCAGCTCACTTGGGGGCAGGCGCTACACCTTC	CASSSLGGRRYTF	-	TRBJ1-2	TRBV28	-	13
TGCGCCAGCAGCTTGTATGGACAGGGGAGCACAGATACGCAGTATTTT	CASSLYGQGSTDTQYF	-	TRBJ2-3	TRBV5-1	TRBD1	16
TGTGCCAGCAGTTTTGGGATGGCCGGGATTCCGCGGCCCCAGCATTTT	CASSFGMAGIPRPQHF	-	TRBJ1-5	TRBV28	-	16
TGTGCCAGTATTCCTCGGGACAGGGGCGGCAATCAGCCCCAGCATTTT	CASIPRDRGGNQPQHF	-	TRBJ1-5	TRBV19	TRBD1	16